The sequence of this T cell receptor (beta chain) was determined in a study of early T cells in non-severe SARS-CoV-2 infection. Looking at the study overall: Unpaired chains resulted from sequencing bulk RNA of unsorted whole blood.

Germline CDR1 MNHNS, CDR2 SASEGT. The ends were cut back, 10 bases at V and 9 bases at J, with 13 bases in the middle. This CDR3 has 11 residues. TCRdb passed the 5' RACE reads through MiXCR, listing each CDR3 protein once. The table has under 85,000 distinct CDR3 sequences, 9.5% seen once. The TCR sequence derives from an adult who was a healthcare worker with PCR-confirmed SARS-CoV-2 infection or an uninfected control (not recorded which). The chain combines TRBV6-1 with TRBJ2-1; D might be TRBD2 (6 bases). Sequenced: whole blood. The CDR3 reads CATSGGGEQFF. For the CDR3, the DNA is TGTGCCACCTCCGGGGGTGGTGAGCAGTTCTTC.